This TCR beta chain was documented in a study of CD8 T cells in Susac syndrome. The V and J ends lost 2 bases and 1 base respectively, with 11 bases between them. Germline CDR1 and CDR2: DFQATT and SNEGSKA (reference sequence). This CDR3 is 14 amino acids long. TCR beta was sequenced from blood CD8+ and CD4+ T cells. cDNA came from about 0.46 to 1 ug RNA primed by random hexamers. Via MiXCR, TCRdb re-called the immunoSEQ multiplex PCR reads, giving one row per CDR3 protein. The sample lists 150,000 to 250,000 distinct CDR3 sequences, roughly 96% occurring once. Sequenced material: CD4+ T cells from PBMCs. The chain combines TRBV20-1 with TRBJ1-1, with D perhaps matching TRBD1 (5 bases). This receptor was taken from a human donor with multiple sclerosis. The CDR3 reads CSARRAQGNTEAFF. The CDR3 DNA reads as TGCAGTGCTAGAAGGGCCCAGGGGAACACTGAAGCTTTCTTT.